Listed below are T cell receptor beta chains from one sample, sequenced in a study of early T cells in non-severe SARS-CoV-2 infection. TCRdb reanalysed the 5' RACE reads using MiXCR and keeps one entry per CDR3 protein. The sample has tens of thousands of distinct CDR3 sequences, approximately 4.6% seen once. The specimen was whole blood. The receptors stem from an adult who was a healthcare worker with PCR-confirmed SARS-CoV-2 infection or an uninfected control (not recorded which). Both conserved end residues are part of each CDR3. The D gene is left open where the match is weak. For some rows the clone size is stated as once, few or many, or as a class when expanded; others skip it.

>many|TRBJ2-1|TRBD1|TRBV7-6
TGTGCCAGCAGTCCTCCTATGGGACAGGAACACAATGAGCAGTTCTTC
CASSPPMGQEHNEQFF
>many|TRBJ2-1|TRBD2|TRBV7-9
TGTGCCAGCAGCTCCTCCGGGACTAGCGGGGGTATATCGCAGTTCTTC
CASSSSGTSGGISQFF
>many|TRBJ2-1|.|TRBV19
TGTGCCAGTAGTATTCGGGGGAAGAATGAGCAGTTCTTC
CASSIRGKNEQFF
>few|TRBJ2-1|.|TRBV15
TGTGCCACCTCCGGACAGAAACTACTCTCCTACAATGAGCAGTTCTTC
CATSGQKLLSYNEQFF
>many|TRBJ1-1|.|TRBV24-1
TGTGCCACTACTGAGGGGGGAATAGCTTTCTTT
CATTEGGIAFF
>many|TRBJ2-2|TRBD2|TRBV9
TGTGCCAGCAGCACGACTAGCGGGGCCGGCGGGGAGCTGTTTTTT
CASSTTSGAGGELFF
>many|TRBJ2-3|.|TRBV30
TGTGCCTGGGAACGGGGGGCCGGAGATACGCAGTATTTT
CAWERGAGDTQYF
>.|TRBJ2-3|TRBD1|TRBV9
TGTGCCAGCCGCTACACAGGGGCAGATACGCAGTATTTT
CASRYTGADTQYF
>many|TRBJ2-2|.|TRBV7-6
TGTGCCAGCAGCGGGGACGGGACCGGAGGGGGCACCGGGGAGCTGTTTTTT
CASSGDGTGGGTGELFF
>many|TRBJ2-5|.|TRBV24-1
TGTGCCACCAGTGAAACAGAAAGACTCCAAGAGACCCAGTACTTC
CATSETERLQETQYF
>many|TRBJ2-5|TRBD2|TRBV6-6
TGTGCCAGCAGTTATAGCGGGGGGGGCCAAGAGACCCAGTACTTC
CASSYSGGGQETQYF
>many|TRBJ2-5|TRBD1|TRBV10-3
TGTGCCACCGAACCAGGACAGGGACGAGAGACCCAGTACTTC
CATEPGQGRETQYF
>.|TRBJ2-5|.|TRBV7-2
TGTGCCAGCAGCTTACCCACGGAGACCCAGTACTTC
CASSLPTETQYF
>few|TRBJ2-7|TRBD1|TRBV7-3
TGTGCCAGCAGCTTAGGACAGGGGAGGTTAGGTAGCGAGCAGTACTTC
CASSLGQGRLGSEQYF
>few|TRBJ1-2|.|TRBV2
TGTGCCAGCAGGAAGGACGGGGGCTATGGCTACACCTTC
CASRKDGGYGYTF
>few|TRBJ1-2|.|TRBV3-2
TGTGCCAGCAGCCAAGGGACAGGGTACTATGGCTACACCTTC
CASSQGTGYYGYTF
>few|TRBJ1-1|.|TRBV10-1
TGCGCCAGCAGTGGCTTGGGGGCCGCTTTCTTT
CASSGLGAAFF
>.|TRBJ2-1|TRBD2|TRBV10-1
TGCGCCAGCAGTCGAACTAGCGGGGGAGGTGGTGAGCAGTTCTTC
CASSRTSGGGGEQFF
>few|TRBJ2-5|TRBD1|TRBV4-3
TGCGCCAGCAGCCAACATGAGACAGGGTACCCGAAAGAGACCCAGTACTTC
CASSQHETGYPKETQYF
>many|TRBJ1-4|.|TRBV12-3/TRBV12-4
TGTGCCAGCAGTTTAAGTGGGGTTGCAACTAATGAAAAACTGTTTTTT
CASSLSGVATNEKLFF
>medium-sized|TRBJ1-4|.|TRBV7-9
TGTGCCAGCAGCATCGGGCGGGGGCAGAGTGAAAAACTGTTTTTT
CASSIGRGQSEKLFF
>.|TRBJ1-2|TRBD1|TRBV27
TGTGCCAGCAGGACAGGGGGAAACTATGGCTACACCTTC
CASRTGGNYGYTF
>many|TRBJ1-5|.|TRBV6-2/TRBV6-3
TGTGCCAGCAGTTACATGGCAGGCAATCAGCCCCAGCATTTT
CASSYMAGNQPQHF
>many|TRBJ1-4|.|TRBV6-5
TGTGCCAGCAGTTACTCGACTGGGAGTGAGAAACTGTTTTTT
CASSYSTGSEKLFF